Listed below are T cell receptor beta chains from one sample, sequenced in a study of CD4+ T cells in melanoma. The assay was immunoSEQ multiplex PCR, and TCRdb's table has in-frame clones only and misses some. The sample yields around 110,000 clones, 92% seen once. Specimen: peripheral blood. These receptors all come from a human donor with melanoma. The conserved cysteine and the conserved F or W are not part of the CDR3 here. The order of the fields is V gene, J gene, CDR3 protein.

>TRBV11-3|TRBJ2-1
ASSLEGGSYNEQF
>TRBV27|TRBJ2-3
ASRGGGRDTQY
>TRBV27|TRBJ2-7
ASSLFWDRGYEQY
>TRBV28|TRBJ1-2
ASSKANYGYT
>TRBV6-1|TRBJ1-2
ASSDRTGGHYGYT
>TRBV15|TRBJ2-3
ATSRGGTGPDTQY
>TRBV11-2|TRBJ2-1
ASSLALQGEQF
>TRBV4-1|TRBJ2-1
ASSQIRVAEQF
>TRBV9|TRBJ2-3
ASSAVGGLSTDTQY
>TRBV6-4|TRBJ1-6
ASSEQGGYSPLH
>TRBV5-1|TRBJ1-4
ASKGQGLTNEKLF
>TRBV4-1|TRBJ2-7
ASSPRTGFSSYEQY
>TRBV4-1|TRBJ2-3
ASSQVAGFAPSTDTQY
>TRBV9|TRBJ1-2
ASSVLGTDYGYT
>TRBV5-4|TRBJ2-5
ASSLGVQETQY
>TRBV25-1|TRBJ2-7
ASSESTFYEQY
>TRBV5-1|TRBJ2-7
ASSLASQGAVYEQY
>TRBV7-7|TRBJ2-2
ASSLDLDEVNTGELF
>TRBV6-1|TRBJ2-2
ASSRNTGELF
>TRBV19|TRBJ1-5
ASSIVLGGVQPQH
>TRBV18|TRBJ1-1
ASSPLPNRDNTEAF
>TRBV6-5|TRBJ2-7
ASSQGQGYYEQY
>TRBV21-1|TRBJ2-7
ASTFRTDSYEQY
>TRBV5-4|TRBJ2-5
ASSLPGLAEETQY
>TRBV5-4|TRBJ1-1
ASSLARGQMNTEAF
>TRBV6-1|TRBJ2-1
ASSEALVRVF
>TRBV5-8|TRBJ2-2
ASSAHYTGELF
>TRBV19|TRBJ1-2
ASSIDRQNGYT
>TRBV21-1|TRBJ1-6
ASSNRAGDSSYNSPLH
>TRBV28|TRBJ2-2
ASSFPGTGNTGELF
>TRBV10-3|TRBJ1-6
AISESSSPLH
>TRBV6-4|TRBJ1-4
ASRKCGGVPEKLF
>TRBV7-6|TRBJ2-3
ASSSTSGLTDTQY